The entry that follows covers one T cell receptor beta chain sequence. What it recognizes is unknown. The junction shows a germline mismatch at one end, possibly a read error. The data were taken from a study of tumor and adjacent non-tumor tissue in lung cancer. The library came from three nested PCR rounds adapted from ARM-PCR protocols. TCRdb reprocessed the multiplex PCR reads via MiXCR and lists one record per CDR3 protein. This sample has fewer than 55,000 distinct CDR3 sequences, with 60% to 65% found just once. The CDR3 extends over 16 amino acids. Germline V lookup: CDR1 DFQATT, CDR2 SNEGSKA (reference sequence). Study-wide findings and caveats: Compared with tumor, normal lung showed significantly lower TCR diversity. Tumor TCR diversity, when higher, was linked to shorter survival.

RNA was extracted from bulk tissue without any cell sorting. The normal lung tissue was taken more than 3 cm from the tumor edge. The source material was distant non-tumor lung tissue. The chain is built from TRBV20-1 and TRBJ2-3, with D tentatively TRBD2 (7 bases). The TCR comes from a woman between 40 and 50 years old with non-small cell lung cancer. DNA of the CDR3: TGCAGTGCCATTGGGGGGGGGACATCCTACATAGATACACAGTATTTT. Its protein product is CSAIGGGTSYIDTQYF.